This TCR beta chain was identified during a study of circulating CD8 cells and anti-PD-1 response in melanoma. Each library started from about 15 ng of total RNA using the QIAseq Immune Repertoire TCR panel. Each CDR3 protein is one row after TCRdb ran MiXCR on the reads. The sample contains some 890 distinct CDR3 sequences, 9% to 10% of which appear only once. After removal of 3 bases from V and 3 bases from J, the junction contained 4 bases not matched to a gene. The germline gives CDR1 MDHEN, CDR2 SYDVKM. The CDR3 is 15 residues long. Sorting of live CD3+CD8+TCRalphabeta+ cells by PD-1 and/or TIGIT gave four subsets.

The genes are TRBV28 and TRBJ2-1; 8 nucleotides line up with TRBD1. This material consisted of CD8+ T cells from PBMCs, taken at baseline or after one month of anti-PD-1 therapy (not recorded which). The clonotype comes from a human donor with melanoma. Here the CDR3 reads CASSFEGQDYNEQFF. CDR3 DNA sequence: TGTGCCAGCAGTTTCGAGGGACAGGACTACAATGAGCAGTTCTTC.